The rows below give T cell receptor beta chains drawn from one sample of a study of blood T cell repertoires in COVID-19. The assay was immunoSEQ multiplex PCR, and TCRdb's table has in-frame clones only and misses some. The profile covers 250,000 to 350,000 clones, with about 85% appearing a single time and about 2.3% taken by the ten largest. The sample taken for sequencing was PBMCs or T cells enriched from blood (not recorded which). These receptors originate from a woman aged 45-60 years who had recovered from COVID-19. CDR3s include the opening cysteine and the closing phenylalanine or tryptophan. A D gene is named only where the DNA matches it firmly. Clone size is given for some rows only: seen once, a few or many times, or a class if the clone is expanded.

cdr3_nt,cdr3_aa,d_call,j_call,clone_size,v_call,cdr3_length
TGTGCCTGGAGGAAGGACCAGGGGTATGTCGATACGCAGTATTTT,CAWRKDQGYVDTQYF,-,TRBJ2-3,-,TRBV30,15
TGTGCCAGCAGCCAAGATCTGGCAGGGGCAAGTTGGGACTATGGCTACACCTTC,CASSQDLAGASWDYGYTF,-,TRBJ1-2,-,TRBV3-1/TRBV3-2,18
TGTGCCAGCAGCTTAGAAATAAGCACTGAGCAGTTCTTC,CASSLEISTEQFF,-,TRBJ2-1,-,TRBV11-3,13
TGTGCCAGCAGTTACTCATCGGGGGGTATGGCTGGAGGCTACACCTTC,CASSYSSGGMAGGYTF,-,TRBJ1-2,-,TRBV6-2/TRBV6-3,16
TGTGCCAGCAATCTTCAGGGGGCTGGCTATGGCTACACCTTC,CASNLQGAGYGYTF,TRBD1,TRBJ1-2,-,TRBV6-5,14
TGTGCCAGCAGCCGGGGGGGCAGTGAAAACATTCAGTACTTC,CASSRGGSENIQYF,TRBD2,TRBJ2-4,-,TRBV7-2,14
TGTGCCAGCAGCTTAAATGCGGGGGCACACGATCAGCCCCAGCATTTT,CASSLNAGAHDQPQHF,-,TRBJ1-5,-,TRBV7-2,16
TGTGCCAGCACCCTAGGACAGGCCACCGGGGAGCTGTTTTTT,CASTLGQATGELFF,TRBD1,TRBJ2-2,-,TRBV27,14
TGTGCCAGCAGCTTCTTGGGTGGGACTATAGAGACCCAGTACTTC,CASSFLGGTIETQYF,TRBD2,TRBJ2-5,-,TRBV11-2,15
TGTGCCAGCACCGGGGACAGTAACTATGGCTACACCTTC,CASTGDSNYGYTF,TRBD1,TRBJ1-2,-,TRBV7-9,13
TGCAGCGCCGGGACAGCGGATGAAAAACTGTTTTTT,CSAGTADEKLFF,TRBD1,TRBJ1-4,-,TRBV29-1,12
TGTGCCAGCAGCCAAGATCCGCCAGGCGCGAACTATGGCTACACCTTC,CASSQDPPGANYGYTF,-,TRBJ1-2,-,TRBV14,16
TGTGCCACCGCGGCGGCGTCTAGCACAGATACGCAGTATTTT,CATAAASSTDTQYF,-,TRBJ2-3,few,TRBV24-1,14
TGCGCCAGCAGCTTGCAGCAGGGTGGAACCGGGGAGCTGTTTTTT,CASSLQQGGTGELFF,-,TRBJ2-2,-,TRBV5-1,15